This T cell receptor beta chain emerged from a study of blood T cell repertoires in COVID-19. Across the whole study: Spain, Italy and the United States supplied samples that represented acute and convalescent COVID-19.

Authors' analysis steps: For nucleated cells, counts were estimated from reference gene primer amplification. This table comes from immunoSEQ multiplex PCR, and its TCRdb copy is limited to in-frame clones, with some not included. The DNA was the basis for D and trimming; V, J and clone size are from that table. The repertoire has approximately 240,000 clones, 70% to 85% of them found once; the top ten carry around 3.6%. There are 15 residues in the CDR3. Per germline, CDR1 SGHRS and CDR2 YFSETQ. Trimming cost V 3 bases and J 6 bases, with 17 bases left between them. The chain couples TRBV5-1 to TRBJ2-3; a weak D match, TRBD2 (5 bases). Sample: peripheral blood. The TCR originated in a woman in her thirties or forties with active or convalescent COVID-19. The CDR3: CASSWVLGVVDTQYF. The CDR3 DNA reads TGCGCCAGCAGCTGGGTCCTCGGGGTTGTGGATACGCAGTATTTT. The entire variable domain, with the rest obtained from reference TRBV5-1 and TRBJ2-3, is as follows: KAGVTQTPRYLIKTRGQQVTLSCSPISGHRSVSWYQQTPGQGLQFLFEYFSETQRNKGNFPGRFSGRQFSNSRSEMNVSTLELGDSALYLCASSWVLGVVDTQYFGPGTRLTVL.